Listed below are T cell receptor beta chains from one sample, sequenced in a study of blood T cell repertoires in COVID-19. Some clones are missing from TCRdb's copy, which holds only in-frame ones; the method was immunoSEQ multiplex PCR. The table includes a few hundred thousand clones, approximately 80% detected once. The specimen sequenced was peripheral blood. The source is a man between 60 and 75 years old with acute or convalescent COVID-19. The CDR3 runs from the conserved cysteine through the conserved F or W. A D gene is named only where the DNA matches it firmly. A row's size may be missing; if present it is once, few, many or a size class.

j_gene	abundance	d_gene	v_gene	CDR3nt	CDR3aa
TRBJ2-1	NA	NA	TRBV7-3	TGTGCCAGCAGCTACCAGGTCGCCAATGAGCAGTTCTTC	CASSYQVANEQFF
TRBJ1-6	NA	TRBD1	TRBV7-2	TGTGCCAGCAGCTTACCAGGGGGCAGATCACCCCTCCACTTT	CASSLPGGRSPLHF
TRBJ1-2	NA	NA	TRBV15	TGTGCCACCAGCACTCGGGAGGCGGCTAACTATGGCTACACCTTC	CATSTREAANYGYTF
TRBJ2-5	NA	NA	TRBV7-2	TGTGCCAGCAGCTTCATCTCAGGCAACCAAGAGACCCAGTACTTC	CASSFISGNQETQYF
TRBJ2-3	few	TRBD2	TRBV7-3	TGTGCCAGCAGCTTCCCCCATAGCGGGGGCCTGCCTTCCACAGATACGCAGTATTTT	CASSFPHSGGLPSTDTQYF
TRBJ1-2	once	TRBD1	TRBV19	TGTGCCAGTAGTTCCCAGGACAGGGGAGTCTATGGCTACACCTTC	CASSSQDRGVYGYTF
TRBJ1-3	few	NA	TRBV11-2	TGTGCCAGCAGCTCTTCCCTCCCCAGCTCTGGAAACACCATATATTTT	CASSSSLPSSGNTIYF
TRBJ2-7	NA	TRBD1	TRBV9	TGTGCCAGCAGCGGAGGACAGGGGTCAGACGAGCAGTACTTC	CASSGGQGSDEQYF
TRBJ2-1	NA	NA	TRBV11-3	TGTGCCAGCAGCCAGGGAAAGGGCTCCTACAATGAGCAGTTCTTC	CASSQGKGSYNEQFF
TRBJ2-5	few	NA	TRBV18	TGTGCCAGCTCACCAGGGCAGAAAGAGACCCAGTACTTC	CASSPGQKETQYF
TRBJ2-5	once	NA	TRBV7-9	TGTGCCAGCAGCTTAAAAGCTCCCCAAGAGACCCAGTACTTC	CASSLKAPQETQYF
TRBJ2-2	NA	TRBD2	TRBV19	TGTGCCAGTAAATGGGGGACTAGCGGGGTCGACGGGGAGCTGTTTTTT	CASKWGTSGVDGELFF
TRBJ1-6	NA	TRBD1	TRBV7-3	TGTGCCAGCAGCAATACCGGACAGGGAAGTTCACCCCTCCACTTT	CASSNTGQGSSPLHF
TRBJ2-1	NA	TRBD2	TRBV7-9	TGTGCCAGCAGCTTAGTTGGCGGGAGCGATGAGCAGTTCTTC	CASSLVGGSDEQFF
TRBJ2-4	NA	NA	TRBV27	TGTGCCAGCAGTCGAGACCCCTCCCAGGGTTTAGCCAAAAACATTCAGTACTTC	CASSRDPSQGLAKNIQYF
TRBJ1-6	NA	TRBD1	TRBV6-5	TGTGCCAGCAGTCGCCGACAGGGGTATTCACCCCTCCACTTT	CASSRRQGYSPLHF
TRBJ2-7	NA	NA	TRBV12-3/TRBV12-4	TGTGCCAGCAGCCTCACTAGGGCCTACGAGCAGTACTTC	CASSLTRAYEQYF
TRBJ1-2	NA	NA	TRBV28	TGTGCCAGCAGTTTAATCGGTCAGGGCTATGCCCTCGGGGGCTACACCTTC	CASSLIGQGYALGGYTF
TRBJ2-5	NA	NA	TRBV15	TGTGCCACCAGCAGAGACAGGGTGAAAGGGACCCAGTACTTC	CATSRDRVKGTQYF
TRBJ1-2	few	NA	TRBV6-1	TGTGCCAGCAGTGAAGCCACAGGGAATGGCTACACCTTC	CASSEATGNGYTF
TRBJ2-1	NA	TRBD1	TRBV2	TGTGCCAGCAGTGGGACAGGGACAGGAAGATCCTACAATGAGCAGTTCTTC	CASSGTGTGRSYNEQFF
TRBJ1-6	once	TRBD1	TRBV9	TGTGCCAGCAGCGCGGGGACAGCGAATTCACCCCTCCACTTT	CASSAGTANSPLHF
TRBJ2-2	few	NA	TRBV5-1	TGCGCCAGCAGCTTGCAAGGCAGGGGAAACACCGGGGAGCTGTTTTTT	CASSLQGRGNTGELFF
TRBJ2-1	once	TRBD1	TRBV3-1/TRBV3-2	TGTGCCAGCAGCCTTTGGGACAGGGCCAATGAGCAGTTCTTC	CASSLWDRANEQFF
TRBJ2-1	NA	NA	TRBV20-1	TGCAGTGCCCCTCAGGAAAGCTCCAGGCTCTTC	CSAPQESSRLF
TRBJ2-1	NA	TRBD2	TRBV5-1	TGCGCCAGCAGCCTGCGACTAGCGGACTACAATGAGCAGTTCTTC	CASSLRLADYNEQFF
TRBJ2-5	NA	NA	TRBV27	TGTGCCAGCAGTTCCCCCCGCGGAGGAGAGACCCAGTACTTC	CASSSPRGGETQYF
TRBJ2-5	NA	TRBD1	TRBV9	TGTGCCAGCAGCGTGGGGGACAGGGGGGAGACCCAGTACTTC	CASSVGDRGETQYF
TRBJ2-7	NA	NA	TRBV9	TGTGCCAGCAGCGTAAATAGCAGGGGCCCCTTGCAGTACTTC	CASSVNSRGPLQYF
TRBJ2-2	NA	NA	TRBV6-5	TGTGCCAGCACCGACGCGGGGTCCAATCCCGGGGAGCTGTTTTTT	CASTDAGSNPGELFF
TRBJ1-2	NA	NA	TRBV7-9	TGTGCCAGCAGTTCAGCGGGAGTCATAGGGGGCTACACCTTC	CASSSAGVIGGYTF
TRBJ2-7	NA	TRBD1	TRBV29-1	TGCAGCGCGGGACAGGGGGAGGGGGAGCAGTACTTC	CSAGQGEGEQYF
TRBJ1-5	NA	NA	TRBV30	TGTGCCTGGAGTAGCCCGTGGGGGGAAAGCTATCAGCCCCAGCATTTT	CAWSSPWGESYQPQHF
TRBJ2-5	NA	NA	TRBV29-1	TGCAGCGTTGATGTGGGGGCATCGGAGACCCAGTACTTC	CSVDVGASETQYF
TRBJ2-1	NA	NA	TRBV5-1	TGCGCCAGCAGCGAGACTCAAAACTCCTACAATGAGCAGTTCTTC	CASSETQNSYNEQFF
TRBJ1-2	NA	NA	TRBV11-2	TGTGCCAGCAGCTTAGTGGAGGGACCAACTAACTATGGCTACACCTTC	CASSLVEGPTNYGYTF
TRBJ2-7	NA	NA	TRBV29-1	TGCAGCGTTGAAGGACAGGCCTACGAGCAGTACTTC	CSVEGQAYEQYF
TRBJ2-2	NA	NA	TRBV6-7	TGTGCCAGCAGTTACTCGAGTGAACAGGGGAACACCGGGGAGCTGTTTTTT	CASSYSSEQGNTGELFF
TRBJ2-2	NA	TRBD2	TRBV3-1/TRBV3-2	TGTGCCAGCAGCCCGATCGGAGCGGGAGGGCCGGGGGAGCTGTTTTTT	CASSPIGAGGPGELFF
TRBJ2-1	few	NA	TRBV11-3	TGTGCCAGTAGCGGACTCTACAATGAGCAGTTCTTC	CASSGLYNEQFF
TRBJ2-1	NA	TRBD2	TRBV4-2	TGTGCCAGCAGCCAAGATCTAGCGGGAGGGCGGCATGAGCAGTTCTTC	CASSQDLAGGRHEQFF
TRBJ1-6	NA	TRBD1	TRBV6-4	TGTGCCAGCAGTGACCTCGAGCGGGACAGGGTAGATTCACCCCTCCACTTT	CASSDLERDRVDSPLHF
TRBJ1-3	NA	NA	TRBV5-1	TGCGCCAGCAGCCGGCGGGGGAGCTCTGGAAACACCATATATTTT	CASSRRGSSGNTIYF
TRBJ1-4	NA	NA	TRBV6-5	TGTGCCAGCAGCCTAGGACAGAAGGAAAAACTGTTTTTT	CASSLGQKEKLFF
TRBJ2-5	NA	NA	TRBV11-2	TGTGCCAGCAGAGGGGCCCAAGAGACCCAGTACTTC	CASRGAQETQYF
TRBJ2-7	once	TRBD1	TRBV5-1	TGCGCCAGCAGCTTGGGGACAGGGCTCTCCTACGAGCAGTACTTC	CASSLGTGLSYEQYF
TRBJ1-2	NA	NA	TRBV11-2	TGTGCCAGCAGCTCCCAACAGGTCGACTATGGCTACACCTTC	CASSSQQVDYGYTF
TRBJ2-5	few	TRBD2	TRBV2	TGTGCCAGCAGTAAGACTAGCGGTAAAGAGACCCAGTACTTC	CASSKTSGKETQYF
TRBJ1-1	NA	NA	TRBV4-1	TGCGCCAGCAGCCAAGAGCCAGGAGGGACTGAAGCTTTCTTT	CASSQEPGGTEAFF
TRBJ1-2	NA	TRBD1	TRBV19	TGTGCCAGTAGACCTCCGGGGACAGGGGCCGTCTATGGCTACACCTTC	CASRPPGTGAVYGYTF
TRBJ1-1	NA	NA	TRBV27	TGTGCCAGCAGTTACAGGTTTATGAACACTGAAGCTTTCTTT	CASSYRFMNTEAFF
TRBJ1-2	NA	NA	TRBV19	TGTGCCAGTAGTATCTCGGCGGGAAACTATGGCTACACCTTC	CASSISAGNYGYTF
TRBJ2-1	NA	TRBD1	TRBV29-1	TGCAGCGCCTCAGGGGGTTCCAGCTCCTACAATGAGCAGTTCTTC	CSASGGSSSYNEQFF
TRBJ2-2	NA	TRBD2	TRBV2	TGTGCCAGCAGGCTGGGGAGGGGAGCGAACACCGGGGAGCTGTTTTTT	CASRLGRGANTGELFF
TRBJ2-1	once	TRBD2	TRBV18	TGTGCCAGCTCACCACAGGAAATAGCGGGAGGGGTCAATGAGCAGTTCTTC	CASSPQEIAGGVNEQFF
TRBJ1-2	NA	TRBD1	TRBV30	TGTGCATCCGGGACAGGCCCTTATTTTGGCTACACCTTC	CASGTGPYFGYTF